The 2 T cell receptor beta chains below were found in one sample sequenced in a study of T-cell reconstitution after alpha-beta-depleted transplantation in children. The library targeted TCRbeta and was prepared with unique molecular identifiers. One entry per CDR3 protein results from TCRdb running MiXCR on the PCR reads. The data contain more than 90,000 distinct CDR3 sequences, 8% to 9% of them seen just once; the ten biggest clones take up under 8%. The source material was PBMCs from the stem cell graft donor, sampled from the stem cell graft. The receptors here all came from a human donor who donated a stem cell graft to a child with congenital amegakaryocytic thrombocytopenia.

This clonotype showed up many times. J is TRBJ2-3 and V is TRBV24-1, with 7 bases lining up with TRBD1. The CDR3 contains 13 residues. Germline CDR1 and CDR2: KGHDR and SFDVKD. V lost 9 bases to trimming and J lost 4 bases; unmatched junction nucleotides: 6. The CDR3 spells CATERQGSDTQYF. The CDR3 DNA sequence: TGTGCCACCGAGAGACAGGGCTCAGATACGCAGTATTTT.

This chain uses TRBV3-1 with TRBJ2-7; no definite D call. Trimming pared 5 bases from V and 0 bases from J, leaving 14 bases between. Germline lookup yields CDR1 LGHDT and CDR2 YNNKEL (reference sequence). The CDR3 has 15 amino acids. CDR3 bases: TGTGCCAGCAGCGCCTTCCTAGGGAACTCCTACGAGCAGTACTTC. Its translation is CASSAFLGNSYEQYF.